This is a list of T cell receptor beta chains from one sample in a study of identical twins. TCRdb called the 5' RACE reads again in MiXCR, with one record for every CDR3 protein. The data contain more than 600,000 distinct CDR3 sequences, 15% to 20% of them singletons. The same sample was also studied in work on T cells expressing NK-cell markers.

Sequenced input: PBMCs. Receptor source: a woman between 18 and 30 years old in good health. Each CDR3 is given with its conserved first and last residue. The D gene is left open where the match is weak. Clone size is shown for a subset of rows, as once, few, many or a class of expanded clone.

CDR3	DNA	size	V	J	D
CASSPTLSGGASTDTQYF	TGTGCCAGTAGCCCCACCCTTTCGGGGGGAGCTAGCACAGATACGCAGTATTTT	few	TRBV19	TRBJ2-3	TRBD2
CASSLDRATGNTIYF	TGTGCCAGCAGCTTGGACAGGGCTACTGGAAACACCATATATTTT	few	TRBV12-3/TRBV12-4	TRBJ1-3	TRBD1
CSATDSGTGNTEAFF	TGCAGTGCTACCGACTCCGGGACAGGGAACACTGAAGCTTTCTTT	few	TRBV20-1	TRBJ1-1	TRBD1
CASSLAAISGQFF	TGTGCCAGCAGCTTAGCGGCGATTAGCGGGCAGTTCTTC	NA	TRBV7-9	TRBJ2-1	NA
CASSFPAGANSNEQFF	TGTGCCAGCAGCTTCCCAGCGGGAGCCAATAGTAATGAGCAGTTCTTC	NA	TRBV5-6	TRBJ2-1	TRBD2
CSVARDSGAGYNEQFF	TGCAGCGTTGCCCGGGACAGCGGAGCAGGGTACAATGAGCAGTTCTTC	NA	TRBV29-1	TRBJ2-1	TRBD1
CSARRESDTQYF	TGCAGCGCCAGGCGGGAATCAGATACGCAGTATTTT	few	TRBV20-1	TRBJ2-3	NA
CSASLRLDNEQFF	TGCAGTGCTAGTTTAAGACTTGACAATGAGCAGTTCTTC	NA	TRBV20-1	TRBJ2-1	NA
CASSPAGGYEKLFF	TGTGCCAGCTCACCCGCGGGCGGTTATGAAAAACTGTTTTTT	NA	TRBV18	TRBJ1-4	NA
CASSEKLPPGELFF	TGTGCCAGCAGTGAGAAACTGCCGCCCGGGGAGCTGTTTTTT	NA	TRBV6-1	TRBJ2-2	NA
CVGKGRYNEQFF	TGCGTAGGGAAGGGTCGATACAATGAGCAGTTCTTC	NA	TRBV20-1	TRBJ2-1	NA
CASSVDSTTDTQYF	TGTGCCAGCAGCGTAGACTCGACCACAGATACGCAGTATTTT	few	TRBV9	TRBJ2-3	NA